This passage covers 5 T cell receptor beta chains from one sample sequenced in a study of blood T cell repertoires in COVID-19. Method: immunoSEQ multiplex PCR; TCRdb's copy keeps in-frame clones and lacks some. The sample yields about 160,000 clones, roughly 85% seen once. The sequenced material came from peripheral blood. The origin of the receptors is a human donor with acute or convalescent COVID-19. The donor label of this sample is uncertain.

The chain combines TRBV19 with TRBJ2-3; tentatively, D is TRBD2 (6 bases). CDR3 length: 16 amino acids. CDR1 is LNHDA and CDR2 is SQIVND in the germline V gene (reference sequence). V was clipped by 0 bases and J by 1 base, with 11 bases between them. The CDR3 region has the DNA TGTGCCAGTAGTATAGAGGGGGGTCGGCGCACAGATACGCAGTATTTT. Translated: CASSIEGGRRTDTQYF.

This sequence joins TRBV30 and TRBJ2-3; TRBD2 matches at 12 bases. Germline V gene data show CDR1 as GTSNPN and CDR2 as SVGIG (reference sequence). The CDR3 runs 15 residues. The junction had 4 bases not matched to a gene; V was cut back by 3 bases and J by 3 bases. The chain's CDR3 is CAWSLGLAGTDTQYF. The CDR3 DNA follows: TGTGCCTGGAGCCTAGGACTAGCGGGAACAGATACGCAGTATTTT.

The rearrangement uses TRBV19 and TRBJ2-3; D possibly corresponds to TRBD2 (6 bases). Germline V gene data show CDR1 as LNHDA and CDR2 as SQIVND (reference sequence). The CDR3 is 16 amino acids. V was cut by 8 bases and J by 1 base, with 19 bases left in between. For the CDR3, the DNA is TGTGCCAGTCAAGCCTCTTTGGGGGGAGGCACAGATACGCAGTATTTT. Protein: CASQASLGGGTDTQYF.

DNA of the CDR3: TGTGCCAGTAGTATAGATACAAGAAACACTGAAGCTTTCTTT. Its translation is CASSIDTRNTEAFF. The chain uses TRBV19 and TRBJ1-1; D uncertain. V was cut by 0 bases and J by 2 bases, with 7 bases left in between. The CDR3 is made up of 14 amino acids. Looked up from germline, CDR1 is LNHDA and CDR2 is SQIVND (reference sequence).

By share, this clone counts as medium-sized. The chain recombines TRBV5-4 with TRBJ2-3; a possible D gene is TRBD2 (6 bases). Germline CDR1 is SGHNT and CDR2 is YYREEE (reference sequence). The CDR3 covers 15 residues. The V and J ends lost 4 bases and 1 base respectively, with 13 bases between them. CDR3 loop: CASSRGGTGTDTQYF. In nucleotides, the CDR3 is TGTGCCAGCAGCCGTGGGGGGACGGGCACAGATACGCAGTATTTT.